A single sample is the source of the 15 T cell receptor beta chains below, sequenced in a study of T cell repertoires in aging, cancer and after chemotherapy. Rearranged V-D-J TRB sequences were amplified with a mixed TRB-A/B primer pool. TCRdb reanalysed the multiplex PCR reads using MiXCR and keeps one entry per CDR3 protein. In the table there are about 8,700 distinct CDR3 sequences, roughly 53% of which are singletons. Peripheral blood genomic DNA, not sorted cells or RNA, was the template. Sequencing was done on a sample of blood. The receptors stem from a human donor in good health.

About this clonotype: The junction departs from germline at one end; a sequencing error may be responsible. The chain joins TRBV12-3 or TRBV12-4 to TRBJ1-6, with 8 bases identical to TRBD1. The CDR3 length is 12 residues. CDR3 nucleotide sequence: TGTGCCAGCAGCCATTCGACAGGGGCCCTACTCTTT. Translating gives CASSHSTGALLF.

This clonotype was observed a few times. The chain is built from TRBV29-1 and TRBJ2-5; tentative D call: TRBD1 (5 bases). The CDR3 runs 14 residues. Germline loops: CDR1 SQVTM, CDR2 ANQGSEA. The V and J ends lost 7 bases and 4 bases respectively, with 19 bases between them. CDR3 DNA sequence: TGCAGCGCCCATGTGGCAGGGTGGAGAGAGACCCAGTACTTC. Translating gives CSAHVAGWRETQYF.

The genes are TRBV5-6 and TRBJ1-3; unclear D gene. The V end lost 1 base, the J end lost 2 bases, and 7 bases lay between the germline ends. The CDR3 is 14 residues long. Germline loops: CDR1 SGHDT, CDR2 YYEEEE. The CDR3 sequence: CASSLRRTGNTIYF. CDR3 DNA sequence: TGTGCCAGCAGCTTGAGGCGTACTGGAAACACCATATATTTT.

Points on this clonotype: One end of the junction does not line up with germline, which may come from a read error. The CDR3 nucleotides read TGTGCCACCAGCGGCCGGGTGCGAGATACGAAGTATTTT. It specifies CATSGRVRDTKYF. The chain links TRBV15 to TRBJ2-3; D is undetermined. Germline CDR1 is LNHNV and CDR2 is YYDKDF (reference sequence). The CDR3 runs 13 residues.

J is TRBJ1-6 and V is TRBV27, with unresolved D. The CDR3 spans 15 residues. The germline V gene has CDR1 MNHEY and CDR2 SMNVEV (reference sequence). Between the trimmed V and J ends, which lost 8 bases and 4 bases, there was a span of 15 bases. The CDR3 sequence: CASRPNLGYNSPLHF. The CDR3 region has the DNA TGTGCCAGCCGCCCGAATCTAGGGTATAATTCACCCCTCCACTTT.

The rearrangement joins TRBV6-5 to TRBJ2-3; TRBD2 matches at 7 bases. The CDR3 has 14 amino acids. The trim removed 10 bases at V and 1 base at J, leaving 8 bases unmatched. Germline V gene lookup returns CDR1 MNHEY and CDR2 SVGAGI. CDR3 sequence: CAIRDYPRTDTQYF. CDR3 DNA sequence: TGTGCCATCCGGGACTACCCTCGCACAGATACGCAGTATTTT.

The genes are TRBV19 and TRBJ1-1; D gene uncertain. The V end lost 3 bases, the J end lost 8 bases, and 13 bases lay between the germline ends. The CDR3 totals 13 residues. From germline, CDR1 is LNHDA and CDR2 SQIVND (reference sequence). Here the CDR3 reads CASSIRAPPEAFF. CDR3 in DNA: TGTGCCAGTAGTATCCGGGCCCCGCCCGAAGCTTTCTTT.

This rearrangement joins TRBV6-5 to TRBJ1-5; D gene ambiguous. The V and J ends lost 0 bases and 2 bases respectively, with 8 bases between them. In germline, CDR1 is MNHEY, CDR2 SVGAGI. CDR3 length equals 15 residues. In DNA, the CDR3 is TGTGCCAGCAGTTACTCGGGTAATGGCAATCAGCCCCAGCATTTT. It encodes CASSYSGNGNQPQHF.

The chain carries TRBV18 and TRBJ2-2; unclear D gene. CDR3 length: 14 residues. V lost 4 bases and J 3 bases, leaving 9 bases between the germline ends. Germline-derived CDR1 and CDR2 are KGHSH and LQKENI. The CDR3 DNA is TGTGCCAGCTCACAGGTCAGAGACACCGGGGAGCTGTTTTTT. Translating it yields CASSQVRDTGELFF. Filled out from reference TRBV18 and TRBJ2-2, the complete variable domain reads NAGVMQNPRHLVRRRGQEARLRCSPMKGHSHVYWYRQLPEEGLKFMVYLQKENIIDESGMPKERFSAEFPKEGPSILRIQQVVRGDSAAYFCASSQVRDTGELFFGEGSRLTVL.

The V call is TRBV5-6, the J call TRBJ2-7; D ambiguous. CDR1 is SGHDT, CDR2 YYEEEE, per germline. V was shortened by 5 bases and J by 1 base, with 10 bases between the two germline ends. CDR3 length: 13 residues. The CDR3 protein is CASRLGASYEQYF. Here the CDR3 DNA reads TGTGCCAGCAGGTTAGGAGCATCCTACGAGCAGTACTTC. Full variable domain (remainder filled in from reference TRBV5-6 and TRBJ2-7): DAGVTQSPTHLIKTRGQQVTLRCSPKSGHDTVSWYQQALGQGPQFIFQYYEEEERQRGNFPDRFSGHQFPNYSSELNVNALLLGDSALYLCASRLGASYEQYFGPGTRLTVT.

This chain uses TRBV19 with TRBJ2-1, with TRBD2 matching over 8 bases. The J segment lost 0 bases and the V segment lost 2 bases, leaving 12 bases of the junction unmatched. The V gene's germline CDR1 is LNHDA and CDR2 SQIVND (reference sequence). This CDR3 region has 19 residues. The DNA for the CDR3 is TGTGCCAGTAGTATATCCCCCGTAATAGCGGGGTTCTCCTACAATGAGCAGTTCTTC. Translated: CASSISPVIAGFSYNEQFF.

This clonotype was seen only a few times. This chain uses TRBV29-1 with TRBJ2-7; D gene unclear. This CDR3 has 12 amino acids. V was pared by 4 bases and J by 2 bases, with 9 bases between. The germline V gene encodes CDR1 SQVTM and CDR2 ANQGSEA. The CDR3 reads CSVGGVTYEQYF. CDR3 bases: TGCAGCGTTGGGGGTGTTACCTACGAGCAGTACTTC.

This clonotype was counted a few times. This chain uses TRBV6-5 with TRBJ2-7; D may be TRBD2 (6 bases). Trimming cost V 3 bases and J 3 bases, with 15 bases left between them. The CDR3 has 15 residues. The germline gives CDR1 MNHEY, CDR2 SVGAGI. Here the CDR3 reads CASSYIGGSFYEQYF. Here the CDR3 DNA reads TGTGCCAGCAGTTATATAGGAGGGTCCTTCTACGAGCAGTACTTC.

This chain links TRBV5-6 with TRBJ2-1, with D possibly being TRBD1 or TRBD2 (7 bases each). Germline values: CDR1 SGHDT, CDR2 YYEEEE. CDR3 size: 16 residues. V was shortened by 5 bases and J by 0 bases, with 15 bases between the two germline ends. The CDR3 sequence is CASRRGGQSSYNEQFF. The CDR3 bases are TGTGCCAGCAGACGCGGGGGACAGAGCTCCTACAATGAGCAGTTCTTC.

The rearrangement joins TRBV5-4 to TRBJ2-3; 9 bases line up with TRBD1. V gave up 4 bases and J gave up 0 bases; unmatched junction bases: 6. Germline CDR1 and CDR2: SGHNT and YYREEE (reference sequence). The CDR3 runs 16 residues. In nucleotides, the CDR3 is TGTGCCAGCAGCCGGATGGGGACAGGGAGCACAGATACGCAGTATTTT. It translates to CASSRMGTGSTDTQYF.